This entry concerns a single T cell receptor beta chain. V lost 4 bases and J lost 4, with 12 bases in between. The CDR3 covers 14 residues. The germline CDR1 and CDR2 sequences are SGDLS and YYNGEE. This table comes from immunoSEQ multiplex PCR, and its TCRdb copy is limited to in-frame clones, with some not included. The profile covers about 160,000 clones, with around 85% appearing a single time and about 3% taken by the ten largest. The data derive from a study of blood T cell repertoires in COVID-19. This sequence was found in a human donor with acute or convalescent COVID-19. The donor label of this sample is uncertain. The sequencing input was peripheral blood. V gene TRBV9 combines with J gene TRBJ1-5; D is ambiguous. This chain's CDR3 is CASSTLGANQPQHF. The CDR3 coding sequence is TGTGCCAGCAGCACCCTAGGAGCTAATCAGCCCCAGCATTTT.